The 28 T cell receptor beta chains below were found in one sample sequenced in a study of T cell repertoires in cytomegalovirus infection. TCRdb re-called the reads with MiXCR, one entry per CDR3 protein. The sample consists of just over 300,000 distinct CDR3 sequences, 15% to 20% of them appearing once. The sample comprised PBMCs. These receptors came from a human donor in good health (CMV status not recorded). Some clones in this sample may be carry-over from other donors' samples.

There are a few counts of this clonotype. The J gene is TRBJ1-2, the V gene TRBV20-1, with D possibly being TRBD1 (5 bases). Deletions cut 5 bases from V and 2 bases from J, with 15 bases between. Germline V gene sequence: CDR1 DFQATT, CDR2 SNEGSKA (reference sequence). CDR3 length: 14 residues. Written as DNA, the CDR3 is TGCAGTGCTGAGGGACGGTTGGGAAACTATGGCTACACCTTC. Protein: CSAEGRLGNYGYTF.

At least ten counts were recorded for this clonotype. This sequence joins TRBV2 and TRBJ1-1, with 7 nucleotides matching TRBD1. The CDR3 totals 15 residues. V lost 4 bases, J lost 0 bases, and 5 bases stayed unmatched. Germline V gene data show CDR1 as SNHLY and CDR2 as FYNNEI. CDR3 sequence reads: CASSAQGQMNTEAFF. The CDR3 nucleotides read TGTGCCAGCAGTGCCCAGGGACAGATGAACACTGAAGCTTTCTTT. Full variable domain (remainder filled in from reference TRBV2 and TRBJ1-1): EPEVTQTPSHQVTQMGQEVILRCVPISNHLYFYWYRQILGQKVEFLVSFYNNEISEKSEIFDDQFSVERPDGSNFTLKIRSTKLEDSAMYFCASSAQGQMNTEAFFGQGTRLTVV.

This clonotype was seen a handful of times. The rearrangement uses TRBV7-9 and TRBJ2-1; 11 nucleotides agree with TRBD2. The J segment lost 10 bases and the V segment lost 4 bases, leaving 12 bases of the junction unmatched. The germline gives CDR1 SEHNR, CDR2 FQNEAQ (reference sequence). This CDR3 is built from 16 residues. In DNA, the CDR3 is TGTGCCAGCAGCTCCCGTATAGCGGGGGGGCGAAGAGAGCAGTTCTTC. It translates to CASSSRIAGGRREQFF.

This clonotype has only a few counts. The chain joins TRBV28 to TRBJ2-7; D might be TRBD1 or TRBD2, each matching 6 bases. V was cut by 5 bases and J by 4 bases, with 15 bases left in between. Germline V gives CDR1 MDHEN, CDR2 SYDVKM. This CDR3 has 14 amino acids. CDR3 sequence (DNA): TGTGCCAGCAGTCTAGGGGGGCGCAGGTACGAGCAGTACTTC. This translates into CASSLGGRRYEQYF.

A few counts support this clonotype. V is TRBV5-6 and J is TRBJ1-4; 8 bases are shared with TRBD1. The CDR3 runs to 14 residues. Germline CDR1 is SGHDT and CDR2 is YYEEEE. V lost 4 bases and J lost 8; bases outside the gene matches: 7. CDR3 protein: CASSGGQGGEKLFF. In nucleotides, the CDR3 is TGTGCCAGCAGCGGTGGACAGGGAGGGGAAAAACTGTTTTTT.

The CDR3 loop reads CASSLSGDYSNQPQHF. The CDR3 coding sequence is TGTGCCAGCAGCTTATCCGGAGACTATAGCAATCAGCCCCAGCATTTT. This rearrangement joins TRBV7-9 to TRBJ1-5, with unresolved D. V shed 2 bases and J shed 0 bases, with 11 bases lying between them. CDR1 and CDR2 (germline): SEHNR, FQNEAQ (reference sequence). The CDR3 sequence is 16 residues long.

CDR3 in amino acids: CSGQGYLPPNEQFF. In DNA, the CDR3 is TGCAGCGGTCAGGGGTACCTGCCGCCGAATGAGCAGTTCTTC. The gene calls are TRBV29-1 and TRBJ2-1; TRBD1 is a possible D gene (6 bases). In germline, CDR1 is SQVTM, CDR2 ANQGSEA. Trimming shortened V by 7 bases and J by 7 bases, and 20 bases separated the two germline ends. This CDR3 comprises 14 residues.

Only a few counts were recorded for this clonotype. J is TRBJ2-1 and V is TRBV5-5; D remains ambiguous. The CDR3 runs 11 residues. With 2 bases removed from V and 8 bases from J, the gap between germline ends came to 5 bases. CDR1 SGHKS and CDR2 YYEKEE come from the germline V gene (reference sequence). The CDR3 region is CASSFGDEQFF. The CDR3 bases are TGTGCCAGCAGCTTTGGCGATGAGCAGTTCTTC.

This clonotype was observed a handful of times. The rearrangement joins TRBV28 to TRBJ1-5; 7 bases are a match to TRBD1. Germline lookup yields CDR1 MDHEN and CDR2 SYDVKM. V was pared by 3 bases and J by 7 bases, with 15 bases of the junction left unmatched. The CDR3 sequence is 17 residues long. The CDR3 DNA reads as TGTGCCAGCAGTTTCCCCCGAGACAGGGCATCGGAACAGCCCCAGCATTTT. Protein: CASSFPRDRASEQPQHF.

This clonotype has a count of ten or more. The V gene is TRBV28, the J gene TRBJ2-7; D is tentatively TRBD1 or TRBD2 (5 bases each). The CDR3 consists of 15 residues. V was shortened by 5 bases and J by 2 bases, with 16 bases between the two germline ends. Germline V gene lookup returns CDR1 MDHEN and CDR2 SYDVKM. In DNA, the CDR3 is TGTGCCAGCAGTCCCAACGGGGCAGGGACCTACGAGCAGTACTTC. Its translation is CASSPNGAGTYEQYF.

This rearrangement joins TRBV6-2 or TRBV6-3 to TRBJ2-1; D unresolved. The CDR3 covers 14 residues. CDR1 MNHEY and CDR2 SVGEGT come from the germline V gene. The V end lost 3 bases, the J end lost 9 bases, and 15 bases lay between the germline ends. The CDR3 bases are TGTGCCAGCAGTTATCCCACAGCACGCAGTGAGCAGTTCTTC. Translation: CASSYPTARSEQFF.

This clonotype was found a few times. The chain's CDR3 is CASSLGRGVGEKLFF. In DNA, the CDR3 is TGTGCCAGCAGCTTGGGCAGGGGTGTGGGTGAAAAACTGTTTTTT. The chain has TRBV7-6 and TRBJ1-4; D is possibly TRBD1 (6 bases). V lost 3 bases and J lost 7, with 15 bases in between. The CDR3 consists of 15 residues. The germline V gene encodes CDR1 SGHVS and CDR2 FNYEAQ.

The J gene is TRBJ1-5, the V gene TRBV27; TRBD1 matches at 7 bases. V lost 3 bases to trimming and J lost 4 bases; unmatched junction nucleotides: 9. The CDR3 sequence is 16 residues long. Germline V CDR1 and CDR2: MNHEY, SMNVEV (reference sequence). CDR3 sequence reads: CASSLWDPGQNQPQHF. The CDR3, as DNA: TGTGCCAGCAGTTTGTGGGATCCGGGACAGAATCAGCCCCAGCATTTT.

V gene TRBV28 combines with J gene TRBJ2-7, with TRBD1 matching 7 bases. The germline gives CDR1 MDHEN, CDR2 SYDVKM. The CDR3 is 13 residues long. The junction had 5 bases not matched to a gene; V was cut back by 6 bases and J by 3 bases. The CDR3 bases are TGTGCCAGCAGCCAAGGACAGGACTACGAGCAGTACTTC. Its protein product is CASSQGQDYEQYF. The full variable domain, rest sourced from reference TRBV28 and TRBJ2-7, is DVKVTQSSRYLVKRTGEKVFLECVQDMDHENMFWYRQDPGLGLRLIYFSYDVKMKEKGDIPEGYSVSREKKERFSLILESASTNQTSMYLCASSQGQDYEQYFGPGTRLTVT.

A word on this clonotype: At one end the junction does not follow the germline gene, possibly because of a read error. The rearrangement uses TRBV13 and TRBJ1-2; 8 bases map to TRBD1. This CDR3 is built from 14 residues. Germline V lookup: CDR1 PRHDT, CDR2 FYEKMQ (reference sequence). The CDR3 bases are TGCGCCAGCAGCCTGGACAGGGCCCCAGCTGGCTACACCTTC. Residues: CASSLDRAPAGYTF. Looking up the rest from reference TRBV13 and TRBJ1-2 gives the full variable domain: AAGVIQSPRHLIKEKRETATLKCYPIPRHDTVYWYQQGPGQDPQFLISFYEKMQSDKGSIPDRFSAQQFSDYHSELNMSSLELGDSALYFCASSLDRAPAGYTFGSGTRLTVV.

This clonotype was seen more than once but under ten times. CDR3 sequence: CASSEPGQSNYGYTF. The CDR3 DNA sequence: TGCGCCAGCAGTGAGCCGGGACAGTCTAACTATGGCTACACCTTC. The V gene is TRBV10-2, the J gene TRBJ1-2; TRBD1 matches 7 bases. Trimming took 2 bases from V and 0 from J; bases not matched to a gene: 3. This CDR3 has 15 residues. Germline loops: CDR1 WSHSY, CDR2 SAAADI.

This clonotype was found a few times. The chain joins TRBV11-3 to TRBJ2-5, with D tentatively TRBD1 (6 bases). V lost 3 bases, J lost 5 bases, and 10 bases lay in between. Germline CDR1 is SGHNT and CDR2 is YENEEA. The CDR3 contains 13 residues. CDR3 protein: CASSLDRRETQYF. CDR3 DNA sequence: TGTGCCAGCAGCTTGGACAGAAGGGAGACCCAGTACTTC.

The rearrangement links TRBV5-1 to TRBJ1-6, with TRBD1 as a possible D gene (5 bases). CDR3 length: 15 amino acids. Per germline, CDR1 SGHRS and CDR2 YFSETQ. V lost 2 bases and J lost 5, with 11 bases in between. CDR3 loop: CASSFRDGDNSPLHF. The DNA for the CDR3 is TGCGCCAGCAGCTTCCGGGACGGCGATAATTCACCCCTCCACTTT.

V gene TRBV9 combines with J gene TRBJ2-5; no clear D. Germline V gene sequence: CDR1 SGDLS, CDR2 YYNGEE. Between the trimmed V and J ends, which lost 4 bases and 0 bases, there was a span of 10 bases. There are 14 residues in the CDR3. In DNA, the CDR3 is TGTGCCAGCAGCCCACAACCAGACCAAGAGACCCAGTACTTC. Protein: CASSPQPDQETQYF.

The rearrangement joins TRBV3-1 to TRBJ1-5, with unresolved D. V gave up 0 bases and J gave up 6 bases, with 15 bases separating them. CDR1 and CDR2 (germline): LGHDT, YNNKEL (reference sequence). The CDR3 has 16 residues. CDR3 in amino acids: CASSQDLRSGGQPQHF. The CDR3 DNA reads TGTGCCAGCAGCCAAGATCTTCGTTCGGGAGGTCAGCCCCAGCATTTT.

The J gene is TRBJ1-2, the V gene TRBV6-6; 9 nucleotides match TRBD1. V shed 1 base, J shed 4 bases, and the junction held 7 bases outside the gene matches. The CDR3 consists of 16 residues. Germline values: CDR1 MNHNY, CDR2 SVGAGI (reference sequence). Here the CDR3 reads CASSYWGQGVSYGYTF. The CDR3 DNA follows: TGTGCCAGCAGTTACTGGGGACAGGGTGTAAGCTATGGCTACACCTTC.

V gene TRBV6-1 combines with J gene TRBJ2-3; D not resolved. CDR1 is MNHNS and CDR2 is SASEGT in the germline V gene. This CDR3 has 10 amino acids. The V and J ends lost 8 bases and 9 bases respectively, with 9 bases between them. Here the CDR3 reads CASQEWTQYF. Here the CDR3 DNA reads TGTGCCAGCCAAGAGTGGACGCAGTATTTT.

The genes are TRBV18 and TRBJ1-1; 8 bases fit TRBD1. The CDR3 covers 17 residues. The V gene end was trimmed by 5 bases and the J gene end by 0 bases; junction bases not matched to a gene: 11. Germline V gene lookup returns CDR1 KGHSH and CDR2 LQKENI. CDR3 in DNA: TGTGCCAGCTCAAAACAGGACAGGGCGGCGATGAACACTGAAGCTTTCTTT. Protein product: CASSKQDRAAMNTEAFF.

This clonotype showed up many times. The chain uses TRBV5-1 and TRBJ2-3; perhaps D is TRBD1 or TRBD2 (5 bases each). V lost 4 bases to trimming and J lost 1 base, with 10 bases between them. Germline V gives CDR1 SGHRS, CDR2 YFSETQ. This CDR3 comprises 14 residues. CDR3 sequence: CASSPRDGTDTQYF. In DNA form, the CDR3 reads TGCGCCAGCAGCCCGAGGGACGGCACAGATACGCAGTATTTT.

This clonotype was observed a few times. V and J are TRBV10-3 and TRBJ2-7; a possible D gene is TRBD1 (6 bases). Looked up from germline, CDR1 is ENHRY and CDR2 is SYGVKD. This CDR3 spans 12 amino acids. The V end was cut by 4 bases, the J end by 2 bases, with 6 bases between. The CDR3 sequence is CAISGQAYEQYF. CDR3 DNA: TGTGCCATCAGTGGACAGGCCTACGAGCAGTACTTC.

The chain links TRBV7-9 to TRBJ2-7; TRBD2 might be the D (5 bases). Trimming removed 2 bases at V and 3 bases at J, with 14 bases between. Germline V gene lookup returns CDR1 SEHNR and CDR2 FQNEAQ (reference sequence). This CDR3 has 15 amino acids. The CDR3 sequence: CASSLILGEFYEQYF. As DNA, the CDR3 is TGTGCCAGCAGCTTAATTCTGGGAGAGTTCTACGAGCAGTACTTC.

This clonotype was counted ten times or more. The chain links TRBV7-2 to TRBJ2-7; TRBD2 matches at 7 bases. Germline V CDR1 and CDR2: SGHTA, FQGNSA. Trimming cost V 4 bases and J 3 bases; bases outside gene matches: 3. The CDR3 loop spans 13 amino acids. The DNA of the CDR3 is TGTGCCAGCAGCTGGGGGGGTAGCTACGAGCAGTACTTC. Its protein is CASSWGGSYEQYF.

At least ten counts were recorded for this clonotype. The gene calls are TRBV24-1 and TRBJ2-1, with D perhaps matching TRBD2 (6 bases). Germline V lookup: CDR1 KGHDR, CDR2 SFDVKD. With 4 bases removed from V and 0 bases from J, the gap between germline ends came to 12 bases. The CDR3 is made up of 16 amino acids. The CDR3 nucleotides read TGTGCCACCAGTGACAGTAGCGGCCCCTCCTACAATGAGCAGTTCTTC. Its protein product is CATSDSSGPSYNEQFF.